The sequence of this T cell receptor (beta chain) was determined in a study of blood T cell repertoires in COVID-19. Sequencing was performed with immunoSEQ multiplex PCR; in TCRdb, only in-frame clones are kept and a portion is missing. Altogether 300,000 to 400,000 clones are present, 85% being singletons, with the ten largest covering 1.5% to 2%. In assigning cohorts, the study relied on participant-reported clinical history. The V gene's germline CDR1 is SGHTA and CDR2 FQGNSA. Trimming took off 1 base at V and 4 bases at J, with 11 bases between the two ends. The CDR3 contains 15 residues. Input material: PBMCs or T cells enriched from blood (not recorded which). V gene TRBV7-2 combines with J gene TRBJ2-1, with TRBD2 as a possible D gene (6 bases). This TCR was recovered from a woman under 40 who had been exposed to COVID-19. The CDR3 DNA reads as TGTGCCAGCAGCTTAGAACGGGGGACTTACAATGAGCAGTTCTTC. As protein: CASSLERGTYNEQFF. The full variable domain, its missing parts supplied by reference TRBV7-2 and TRBJ2-1, is GAGVSQSPSNKVTEKGKDVELRCDPISGHTALYWYRQSLGQGLEFLIYFQGNSAPDKSGLPSDRFSAERTGGSVSTLTIQRTQQEDSAVYLCASSLERGTYNEQFFGPGTRLTVL.